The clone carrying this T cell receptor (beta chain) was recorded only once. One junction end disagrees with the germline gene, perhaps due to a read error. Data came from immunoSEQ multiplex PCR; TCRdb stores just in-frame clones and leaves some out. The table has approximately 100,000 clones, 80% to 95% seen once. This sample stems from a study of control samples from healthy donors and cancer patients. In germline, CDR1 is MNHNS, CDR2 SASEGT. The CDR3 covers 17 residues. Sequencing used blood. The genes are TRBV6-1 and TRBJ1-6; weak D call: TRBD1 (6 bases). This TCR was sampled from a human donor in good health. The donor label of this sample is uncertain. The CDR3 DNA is TGTGCCAGCAATGAAAAGGGGGTCAGAAGTTCAAATTCACCCCTCCACTTT. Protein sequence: CASNEKGVRSSNSPLHF.